This T cell receptor (beta chain) emerged from a study of spatial heterogeneity in lung cancer (dated by TCRdb to the late 2010s). Background on the whole study: Donors were some 67 patients with early-stage, untreated non-small cell lung cancer from the lung TRACERx cohort. Follow-up PBMC samples were sequenced whenever available, and the median time to follow-up was 2 to 3 years after resection. Beta-chain transcripts were consistently detected in greater numbers than alpha-chain transcripts, which likely reflected higher beta-chain transcript abundance. In the raw uncorrected reads, each unique combination of TCR and UMI appeared more than ten times on average. In non-small cell lung cancer, the study quantitatively compared TCR alpha and beta repertoires across several tumor regions, matched nontumor lung, and blood. Nonsynonymous mutation counts, determined by whole-exome sequencing of tumor tissue, were related to features of the TCR repertoire. Both alpha and beta chains were TCR-sequenced in hundreds of tumor regions, under 80 matched nontumor lung samples and approximately 50 PBMC samples obtained at surgery. What the research found in general, with its limitations: Only roughly 13 patients were included in the comparisons of baseline and follow-up blood repertoires. Ubiquitous expanded tumor TCRs were found in blood more often at tumor resection than at routine follow-up. Additional single-cell paired TCR alpha and beta sequencing was considered necessary to confirm, at a functional level, the hypothesis that regional TCRs recognize regional mutations.

The method behind the library was 5' RACE. Sequencing relied on a NextSeq 500. The TCR library protocol attached a unique molecular identifier to each TCR cDNA molecule to allow correction of PCR and sequencing errors. On the authors' methods: TCR identification, UMI-based error correction and CDR3 extraction were all carried out with Decombinator tools. TCRs above a frequency of 2 per 1,000, corresponding to the top 1% of the tumor frequency distribution, were defined as expanded. Each repertoire was subsampled 100 times to 5,000 TCRs, after which Renyi diversity was computed with the R vegan package. CDR3 similarity networks were built from amino acid triplet string-kernel similarity, with CDR3s being connected when pairwise similarity was above 0.82. TCRdb itself trimmed the public reads at Q25 with fastp, ran MiXCR and retained productive beta chains. A single entry per CDR3 protein holds the most common genes and DNA from its merged rows. V and J calls and clone size were set by TCRdb, not the authors. For this sample there are about 94,000 distinct CDR3 sequences; roughly 21% appear just once. The ten largest clones take up less than 25% of the sample.

This clonotype was seen ten or more times. Its antigen is not yet known. Base-call qualities are not available, and no considerably larger clone is one nucleotide away. Unmatched junction bases come to 11, with V trimmed by 6 bases and J by 5 bases. The germline V gene (reference sequence) specifies LNHDA as CDR1 and SQIVND as CDR2. Including the terminal cysteine and phenylalanine, the CDR3 comprises 16 residues. Only the CDR3 part of the read is kept: 48 bases, read in frame from the first base. Explained via the paper, the time point label denotes: blood at routine non-recurrence follow-up after resection. Without any cell sorting, TCR sequencing was performed on whole RNA extracted either from tumor and nontumor lung tissue or from cryopreserved PBMC samples. A patient was chosen for TCR sequencing only when enough RNA was available from at least two tumor regions.

This receptor chain uses TRBV19 and TRBJ1-5, with 9 middle bases fitting TRBD1. The TCR comes from a male donor with early-stage non-small cell lung cancer. Specimen: PBMCs, collected at follow-up. The DNA reads TGTGCCAGTAGGAGACCAAACAGGGGGCAGTATCAGCCCCAGCATTTT. Its product reads: CASRRPNRGQYQPQHF. The CDR3, completed at both ends by the reference TRBV19 and TRBJ1-5 genes, gives the full variable domain DGGITQSPKYLFRKEGQNVTLSCEQNLNHDAMYWYRQDPGQGLRLIYYSQIVNDFQKGDIAEGYSVSREKKESFPLTVTSAQKNPTAFYLCASRRPNRGQYQPQHFGDGTRLSIL.